This T cell receptor beta chain was captured in a study of OX40 agonist ivuxolimab in advanced cancers. Background on the study: Treatment of patients was with ivuxolimab, an agonistic anti-OX40 (CD134) antibody.

From germline, CDR1 is MNHNS and CDR2 SASEGT. The V end lost 10 bases, the J end lost 4 bases, and 11 bases lay between the germline ends. This CDR3 spans 12 amino acids. Sequencing was performed with immunoSEQ multiplex PCR; in TCRdb, only in-frame clones are kept and a portion is missing. The table records about 62,000 clones, roughly 90% of them present only once. The chain combines TRBV6-1 with TRBJ1-3, with TRBD1 as a possible D gene (5 bases). This clonotype originated in an adult with an advanced solid tumor such as melanoma, head and neck, liver or kidney cancer. The specimen was CD4+ or CD8+ T cells sorted from blood, collected in a trial of the OX40 agonist ivuxolimab. CDR3 sequence (DNA): TGTGCCACCCTTGGGGCGGGAAACACCATATATTTT. It translates to CATLGAGNTIYF.